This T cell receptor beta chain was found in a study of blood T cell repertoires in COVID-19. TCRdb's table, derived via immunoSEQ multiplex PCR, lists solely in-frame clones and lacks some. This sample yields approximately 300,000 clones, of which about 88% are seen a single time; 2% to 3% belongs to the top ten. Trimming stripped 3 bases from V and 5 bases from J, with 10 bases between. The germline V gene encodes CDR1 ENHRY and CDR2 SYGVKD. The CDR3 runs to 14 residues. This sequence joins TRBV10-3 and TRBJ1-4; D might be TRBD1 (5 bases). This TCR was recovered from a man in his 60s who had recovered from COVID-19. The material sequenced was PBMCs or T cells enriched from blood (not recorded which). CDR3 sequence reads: CAISERGNNEKLFF. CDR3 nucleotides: TGTGCCATCAGTGAAAGGGGTAACAATGAAAAACTGTTTTTT.